The clone carrying this TCR beta chain came up a few times. TCRdb re-analysed the RT-PCR reads in MiXCR, keeping a single row per CDR3 protein. The sample has fewer than 500,000 distinct CDR3 sequences, roughly 17% seen once. Trimming stripped 6 bases from V and 7 bases from J, with 10 bases between. Germline V CDR1 and CDR2: MNHNS, SASEGT. This CDR3 has 12 amino acids. These data come from a study of patients and donors after allogeneic stem cell transplantation. The sample was blood, either unsorted or a sorted T cell fraction (not recorded which). The TCR originated in a human donor who was either an allogeneic HSCT recipient or a stem cell or donor lymphocyte infusion donor (not recorded which). It is not recorded whose cells these are; they may come from a transplant donor. The rearrangement joins TRBV6-1 to TRBJ1-5; no firm D call. CDR3 amino acids: CASSMGMQPQHF. In nucleotides, the CDR3 is TGTGCCAGCAGCATGGGCATGCAGCCCCAGCATTTT.